The present TCR beta chain was sequenced within a study of chemoradiotherapy in HPV16-positive cancers. Turning to the study itself: A couple of HPV16-positive patients' cells yielded candidate HPV-specific clones and common motifs. Regarding the study as a whole: Candidate HPV-specific clones and E7-related TCR motifs grew in tumor during treatment. In HPV16-positive patients, HPV-responsive T-cell expansion tracked better recurrence-free survival.

Over chemoradiotherapy, repertoires were sampled more than once. Remarks on this clone: Its antigen remains unidentified.

CDR1 MGHDK and CDR2 SYGVNS come from the germline V gene. Unmatched junction bases numbered 12, after V lost 10 bases and J lost 4 bases. This CDR3 comprises 16 residues. The data were produced by immunoSEQ multiplex PCR, yet TCRdb's version contains in-frame clones alone and is incomplete. The sample comprises approximately 11,000 clones, around 73% of which are singletons, and approximately 0.98% rests with the top ten. Sample collection occurred from a patient who underwent chemoradiotherapy. The receptor comes from a human donor with HPV-associated anogenital cancer. The J gene is TRBJ1-3, the V gene TRBV25-1, with 11 nucleotides matching TRBD1. CDR3 nucleotide sequence: TGTGCCACTACAGGACAGGGGGCAGGTTGGGGAAACACCATATATTTT. Its protein is CATTGQGAGWGNTIYF.